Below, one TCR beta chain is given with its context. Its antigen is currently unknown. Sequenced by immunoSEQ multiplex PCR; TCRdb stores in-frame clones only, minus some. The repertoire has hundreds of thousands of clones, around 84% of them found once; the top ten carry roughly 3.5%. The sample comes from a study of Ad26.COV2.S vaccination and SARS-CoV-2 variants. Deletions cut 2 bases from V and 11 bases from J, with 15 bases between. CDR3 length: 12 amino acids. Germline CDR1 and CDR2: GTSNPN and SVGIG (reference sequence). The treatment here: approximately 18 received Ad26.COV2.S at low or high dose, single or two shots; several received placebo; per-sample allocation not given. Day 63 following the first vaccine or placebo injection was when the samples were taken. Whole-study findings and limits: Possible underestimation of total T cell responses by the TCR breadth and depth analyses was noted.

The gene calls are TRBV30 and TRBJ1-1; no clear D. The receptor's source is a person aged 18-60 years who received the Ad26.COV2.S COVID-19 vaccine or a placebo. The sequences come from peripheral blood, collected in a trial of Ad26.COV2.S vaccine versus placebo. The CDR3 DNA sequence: TGTGCCTGGAGTCGAGGCCCAACGGGGGCTTTCTTT. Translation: CAWSRGPTGAFF.